The clone carrying this T cell receptor (beta chain) was found a few times. As every portion of the isolated RNA was reverse transcribed, the sequencing read expressed TCRB transcripts. Profiling relied on immunoSEQ multiplex PCR, and the TCRdb table lists in-frame clones only, not all of them. The sample shows around 160,000 clones, roughly 50% of them seen only once. The data stem from a study of beta chain features in type 1 diabetes. Germline lookup yields CDR1 LNHDA and CDR2 SQIVND (reference sequence). This CDR3 spans 17 amino acids. Trimming removed 6 bases from V and 1 base from J, with 18 bases in between. Sorting with CD45RO/CCR7/CD25/CD127/CD95/CD27 yielded naive, central memory, regulatory and stem-like memory CD4+ cells. All of the sorted populations showed purity greater than 98%.

The specimen sequenced was Tregs from blood. The chain recombines TRBV19 with TRBJ2-2; possible D gene TRBD1, 6 bases. This TCR derives from a man in his late teens or twenties in good health. The CDR3 region is CASRAAFLGGNTGELFF. CDR3 DNA sequence: TGTGCCAGTAGGGCCGCTTTCCTAGGGGGGAACACCGGGGAGCTGTTTTTT.